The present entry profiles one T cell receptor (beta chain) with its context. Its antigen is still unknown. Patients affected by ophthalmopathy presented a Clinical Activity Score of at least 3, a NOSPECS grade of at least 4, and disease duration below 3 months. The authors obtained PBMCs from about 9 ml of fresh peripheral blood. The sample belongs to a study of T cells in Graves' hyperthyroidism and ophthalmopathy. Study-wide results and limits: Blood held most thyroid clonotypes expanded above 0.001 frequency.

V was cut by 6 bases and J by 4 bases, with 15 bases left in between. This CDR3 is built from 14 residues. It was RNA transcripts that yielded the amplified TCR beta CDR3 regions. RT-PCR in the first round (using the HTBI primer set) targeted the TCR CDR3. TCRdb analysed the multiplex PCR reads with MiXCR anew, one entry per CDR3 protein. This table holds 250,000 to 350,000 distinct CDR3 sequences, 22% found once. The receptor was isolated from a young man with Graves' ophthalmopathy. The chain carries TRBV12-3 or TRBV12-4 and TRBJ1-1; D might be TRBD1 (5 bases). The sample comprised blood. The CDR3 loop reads CASRSTGYGTEAFF. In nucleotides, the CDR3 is TGTGCCAGCAGGTCTACAGGCTACGGCACTGAAGCTTTCTTT.